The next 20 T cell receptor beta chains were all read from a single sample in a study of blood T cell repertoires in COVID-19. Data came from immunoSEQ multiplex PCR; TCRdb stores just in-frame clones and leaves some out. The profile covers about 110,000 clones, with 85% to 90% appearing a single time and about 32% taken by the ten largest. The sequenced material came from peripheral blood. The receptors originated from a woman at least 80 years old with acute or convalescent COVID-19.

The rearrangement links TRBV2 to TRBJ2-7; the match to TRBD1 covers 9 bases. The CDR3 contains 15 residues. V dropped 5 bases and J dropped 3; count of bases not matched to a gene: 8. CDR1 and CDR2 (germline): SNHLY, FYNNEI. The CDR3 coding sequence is TGTGCCAGCAGTCTCGGACAGGGGAGACTCTACGAGCAGTACTTC. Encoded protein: CASSLGQGRLYEQYF.

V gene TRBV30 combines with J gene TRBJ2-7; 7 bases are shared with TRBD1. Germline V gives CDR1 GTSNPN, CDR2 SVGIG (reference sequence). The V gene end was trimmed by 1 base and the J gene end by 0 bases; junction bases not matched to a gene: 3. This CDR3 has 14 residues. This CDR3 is CAWSAQGISYEQYF. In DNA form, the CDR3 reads TGTGCCTGGAGTGCACAGGGGATCTCCTACGAGCAGTACTTC. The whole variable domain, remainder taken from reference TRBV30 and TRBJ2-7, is SQTIHQWPATLVQPVGSPLSLECTVEGTSNPNLYWYRQAAGRGLQLLFYSVGIGQISSEVPQNLSASRPQDRQFILSSKKLLLSDSGFYLCAWSAQGISYEQYFGPGTRLTVT.

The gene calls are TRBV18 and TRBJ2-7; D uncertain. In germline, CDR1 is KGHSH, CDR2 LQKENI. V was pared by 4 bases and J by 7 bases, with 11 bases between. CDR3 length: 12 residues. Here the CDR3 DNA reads TGTGCCAGCTCACAACAGCCTGGGGAGCAGTACTTC. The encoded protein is CASSQQPGEQYF.

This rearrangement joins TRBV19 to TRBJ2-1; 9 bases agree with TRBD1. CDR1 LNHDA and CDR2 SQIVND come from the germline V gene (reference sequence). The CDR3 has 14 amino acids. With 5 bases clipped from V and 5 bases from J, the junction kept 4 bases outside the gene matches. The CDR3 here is CASSWWDRDNEQFF. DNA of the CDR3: TGTGCCAGTAGTTGGTGGGACAGGGACAATGAGCAGTTCTTC.

The CDR3 bases are TGTGCCAGCGATAGCCAGGGGGGCAATCAGCCCCAGCATTTT. Translating it yields CASDSQGGNQPQHF. The V gene is TRBV19, the J gene TRBJ1-5; TRBD1 agrees at 7 bases. V dropped 9 bases and J dropped 2; count of bases not matched to a gene: 7. In germline, CDR1 is LNHDA, CDR2 SQIVND (reference sequence). The CDR3 is 14 residues long.

The CDR3, as DNA: TGTGCCAGCAGTAACGGGATTAACTATGGCTACACCTTC. This sequence encodes CASSNGINYGYTF. The rearrangement links TRBV6-2 or TRBV6-3 to TRBJ1-2; D call uncertain. Trimming left V 5 bases short and J 1 base short, with 8 bases between. This CDR3 region has 13 residues. In germline, CDR1 is MNHEY, CDR2 SVGEGT.

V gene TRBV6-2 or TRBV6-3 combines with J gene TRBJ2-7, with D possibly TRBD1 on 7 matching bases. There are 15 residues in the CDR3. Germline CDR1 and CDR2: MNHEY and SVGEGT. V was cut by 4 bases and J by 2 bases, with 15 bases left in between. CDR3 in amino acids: CASSSQGTGAYEQYF. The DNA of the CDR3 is TGTGCCAGCAGTTCACAGGGGACTGGAGCCTACGAGCAGTACTTC.

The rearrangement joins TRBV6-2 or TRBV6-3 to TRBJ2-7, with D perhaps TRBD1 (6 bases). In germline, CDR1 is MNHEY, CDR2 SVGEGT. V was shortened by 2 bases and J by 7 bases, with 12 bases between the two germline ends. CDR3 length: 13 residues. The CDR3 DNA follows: TGTGCCAGCAGTTACAGGGGGTTGGGGGAGCAGTACTTC. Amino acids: CASSYRGLGEQYF.

The CDR3 DNA follows: TGTGCCAGCAGTTTGGCCCTCCCTCGACAGGGCGGCAATCAGCCCCAGCATTTT. Amino acids: CASSLALPRQGGNQPQHF. The chain is built from TRBV28 and TRBJ1-5, with 7 bases lining up with TRBD1. This CDR3 has 18 residues. Germline assignment: CDR1 MDHEN and CDR2 SYDVKM. V gave up 3 bases and J gave up 2 bases; unmatched junction bases: 13.

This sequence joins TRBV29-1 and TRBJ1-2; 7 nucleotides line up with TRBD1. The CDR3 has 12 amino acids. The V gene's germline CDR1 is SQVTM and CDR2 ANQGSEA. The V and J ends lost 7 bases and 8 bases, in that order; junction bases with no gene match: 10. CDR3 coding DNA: TGCAGCGGTGATGAGGGGGCGACGGGCTACACCTTC. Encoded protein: CSGDEGATGYTF.

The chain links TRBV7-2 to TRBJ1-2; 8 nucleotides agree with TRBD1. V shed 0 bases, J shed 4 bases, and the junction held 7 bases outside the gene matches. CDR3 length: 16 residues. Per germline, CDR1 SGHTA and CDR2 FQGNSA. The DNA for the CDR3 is TGTGCCAGCAGCTTAGCCGGGCAGGGGGCAGGCTATGGCTACACCTTC. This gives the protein CASSLAGQGAGYGYTF.

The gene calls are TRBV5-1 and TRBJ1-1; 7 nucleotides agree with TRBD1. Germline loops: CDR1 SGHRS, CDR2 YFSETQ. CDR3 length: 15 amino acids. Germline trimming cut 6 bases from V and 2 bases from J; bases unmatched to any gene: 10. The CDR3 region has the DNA TGCGCCAGCATCGAGGGACAGACCCCCAACACTGAAGCTTTCTTT. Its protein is CASIEGQTPNTEAFF.

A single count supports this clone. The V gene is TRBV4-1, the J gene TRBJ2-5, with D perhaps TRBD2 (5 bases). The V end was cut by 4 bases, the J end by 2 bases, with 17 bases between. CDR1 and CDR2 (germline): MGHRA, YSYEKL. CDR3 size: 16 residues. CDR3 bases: TGCGCCAGCAGCCCGGCGAGAACGGGGTTGCAAGAGACCCAGTACTTC. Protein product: CASSPARTGLQETQYF.

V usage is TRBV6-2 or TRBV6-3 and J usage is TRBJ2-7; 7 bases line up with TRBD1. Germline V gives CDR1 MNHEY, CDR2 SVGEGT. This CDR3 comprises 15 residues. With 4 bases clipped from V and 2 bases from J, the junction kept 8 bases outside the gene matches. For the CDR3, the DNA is TGTGCCAGCAGTTCCTACCGGGACAGTACCTACGAGCAGTACTTC. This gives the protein CASSSYRDSTYEQYF.

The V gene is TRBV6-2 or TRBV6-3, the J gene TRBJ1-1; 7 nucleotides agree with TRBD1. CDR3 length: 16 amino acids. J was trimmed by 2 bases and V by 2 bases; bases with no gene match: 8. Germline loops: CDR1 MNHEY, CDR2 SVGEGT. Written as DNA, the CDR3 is TGTGCCAGCAGTTACAGACAACAGGGGCGCAACACTGAAGCTTTCTTT. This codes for CASSYRQQGRNTEAFF.

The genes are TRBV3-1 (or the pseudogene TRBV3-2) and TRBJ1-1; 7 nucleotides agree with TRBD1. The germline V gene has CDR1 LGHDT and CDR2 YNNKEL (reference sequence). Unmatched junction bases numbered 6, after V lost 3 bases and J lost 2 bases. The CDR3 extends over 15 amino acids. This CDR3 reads CASSQIDRANTEAFF. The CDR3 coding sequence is TGTGCCAGCAGCCAGATAGACAGGGCAAACACTGAAGCTTTCTTT.

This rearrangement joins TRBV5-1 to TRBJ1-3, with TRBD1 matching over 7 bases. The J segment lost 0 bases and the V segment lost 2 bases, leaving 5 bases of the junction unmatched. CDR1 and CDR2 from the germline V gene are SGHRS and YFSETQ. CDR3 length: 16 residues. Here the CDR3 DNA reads TGCGCCAGCAGCTTACAGGGGTTATTCTCTGGAAACACCATATATTTT. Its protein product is CASSLQGLFSGNTIYF.

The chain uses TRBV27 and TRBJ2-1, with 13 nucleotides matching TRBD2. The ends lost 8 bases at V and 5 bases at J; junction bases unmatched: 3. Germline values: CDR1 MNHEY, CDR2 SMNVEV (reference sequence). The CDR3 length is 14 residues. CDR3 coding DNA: TGTGCCAGCCGACTAGCGGGGGGCCACAATGAGCAGTTCTTC. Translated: CASRLAGGHNEQFF.

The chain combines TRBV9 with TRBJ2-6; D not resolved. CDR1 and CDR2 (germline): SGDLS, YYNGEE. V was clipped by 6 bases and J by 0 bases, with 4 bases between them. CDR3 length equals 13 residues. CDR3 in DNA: TGTGCCAGCACCGGCTCTGGGGCCAACGTCCTGACTTTC. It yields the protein CASTGSGANVLTF.

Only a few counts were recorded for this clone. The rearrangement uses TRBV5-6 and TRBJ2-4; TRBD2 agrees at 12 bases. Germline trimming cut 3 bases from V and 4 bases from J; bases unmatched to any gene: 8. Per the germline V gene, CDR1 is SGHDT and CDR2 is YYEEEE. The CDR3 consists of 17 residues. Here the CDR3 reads CASSYRTSGAYKNIQYF. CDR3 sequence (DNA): TGTGCCAGCAGCTACCGGACTAGCGGGGCCTATAAAAACATTCAGTACTTC. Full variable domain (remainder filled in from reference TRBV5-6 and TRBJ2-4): DAGVTQSPTHLIKTRGQQVTLRCSPKSGHDTVSWYQQALGQGPQFIFQYYEEEERQRGNFPDRFSGHQFPNYSSELNVNALLLGDSALYLCASSYRTSGAYKNIQYFGAGTRLSVL.